Shown below are 20 T cell receptor beta chains from a single sample sequenced in a study of OX40 agonist ivuxolimab in advanced cancers. Repertoires were generated with immunoSEQ multiplex PCR, while TCRdb's copy carries only in-frame clones and drops some. Of fewer than 120,000 clones in the sample, roughly nine tenths are singletons; the top ten hold less than 0.35%. The material was CD4+ or CD8+ T cells sorted from blood, obtained in a trial of the OX40 agonist ivuxolimab. Receptors were obtained from an adult with an advanced solid tumor such as melanoma, head and neck, liver or kidney cancer.

This clone was counted a single time. The genes are TRBV5-8 and TRBJ2-7; D gene ambiguous. Germline CDR1 is SGHTS and CDR2 is YDEGEE. The CDR3 is 15 amino acids. The germline V and J ends were trimmed by 2 bases and 4 bases, with 16 bases remaining between them. The chain's CDR3 is CASSLRQLSLYEQYF. The CDR3 DNA follows: TGTGCCAGCAGCTTACGGCAGTTAAGTTTGTACGAGCAGTACTTC. Together with reference TRBV5-8 and TRBJ2-7, the CDR3 gives the full variable domain: EAGVTQSPTHLIKTRGQQATLRCSPISGHTSVYWYQQALGLGLQFLLWYDEGEERNRGNFPPRFSGRQFPNYSSELNVNALELEDSALYLCASSLRQLSLYEQYFGPGTRLTVT.

V is TRBV5-1 and J is TRBJ2-5; D remains ambiguous. The CDR3 is 14 amino acids. V lost 0 bases and J 1 base, leaving 7 bases between the germline ends. Germline V gene sequence: CDR1 SGHRS, CDR2 YFSETQ. The CDR3: CASSLAAFQETQYF. The CDR3 DNA reads as TGCGCCAGCAGCTTGGCGGCATTCCAAGAGACCCAGTACTTC.

CDR3 nucleotides: TGTGCCAGCAGCCTCCCGGGATTGACAGGGCGCACTGAAGCTTTCTTT. This sequence encodes CASSLPGLTGRTEAFF. The rearrangement links TRBV7-8 to TRBJ1-1, with 7 bases identical to TRBD1. There are 16 residues in the CDR3. Germline V CDR1 and CDR2: SGHVS, FQNEAQ. The V and J ends lost 5 bases and 4 bases, in that order; junction bases with no gene match: 13. Combining the CDR3 with reference TRBV7-8 and TRBJ1-1 gives the whole variable domain GAGVSQSPRYKVAKRGQDVALRCDPISGHVSLFWYQQALGQGPEFLTYFQNEAQLDKSGLPSDRFFAERPEGSVSTLKIQRTQQEDSAVYLCASSLPGLTGRTEAFFGQGTRLTVV.

The gene calls are TRBV5-1 and TRBJ2-6; a weak D match, TRBD1 (5 bases). The CDR3 contains 18 residues. Germline V gene sequence: CDR1 SGHRS, CDR2 YFSETQ. V was cut by 5 bases and J by 0 bases, with 18 bases left in between. The DNA of the CDR3 is TGCGCCAGCAGGCTGCAGGGCTTAAGACCCTCTGGGGCCAACGTCCTGACTTTC. Its protein product is CASRLQGLRPSGANVLTF.

The chain joins TRBV6-5 to TRBJ1-2, with 7 bases matching TRBD1. Germline CDR1 reads MNHEY; CDR2 reads SVGAGI. There are 14 residues in the CDR3. V dropped 5 bases and J dropped 3; count of bases not matched to a gene: 6. CDR3: CASSDNGQDYGYTF. Here the CDR3 DNA reads TGTGCCAGCAGTGACAACGGACAGGACTATGGCTACACCTTC.

V is TRBV30 and J is TRBJ1-1; the D gene is possibly TRBD1 (5 bases). V was cut by 0 bases and J by 4 bases, with 9 bases left in between. The CDR3 has 13 residues. Germline values: CDR1 GTSNPN, CDR2 SVGIG (reference sequence). CDR3 residues: CAWSVQGSTEAFF. The DNA for the CDR3 is TGTGCCTGGAGTGTTCAGGGTAGCACTGAAGCTTTCTTT.

V is TRBV15 and J is TRBJ1-1; D is undetermined. Trimming left V 0 bases short and J 11 bases short, with 10 bases between. Germline V gene data show CDR1 as LNHNV and CDR2 as YYDKDF (reference sequence). The CDR3 is made up of 12 amino acids. The CDR3 DNA reads TGTGCCACCAGCAGAGACTTATTAGGGGCTTTCTTT. It codes for CATSRDLLGAFF. Supplemented by reference TRBV15 and TRBJ1-1, the full variable domain reads DAMVIQNPRYQVTQFGKPVTLSCSQTLNHNVMYWYQQKSSQAPKLLFHYYDKDFNNEADTPDNFQSRRPNTSFCFLDIRSPGLGDTAMYLCATSRDLLGAFFGQGTRLTVV.

The chain is built from TRBV27 and TRBJ2-5; no reliable D call. The CDR3 contains 13 residues. Trimming removed 6 bases from V and 4 bases from J, with 12 bases in between. Germline V gives CDR1 MNHEY, CDR2 SMNVEV (reference sequence). CDR3 amino acids: CASRPSGRETQYF. The CDR3 DNA reads as TGTGCCAGCAGGCCGTCCGGAAGAGAGACCCAGTACTTC.

The chain joins TRBV18 to TRBJ2-2; no definite D call. V dropped 2 bases and J dropped 6 bases, with 4 bases sitting between them. This CDR3 region has 12 residues. CDR1 KGHSH and CDR2 LQKENI come from the germline V gene. The CDR3 DNA reads TGTGCCAGCTCACCAGAGTCCGGGGAGCTGTTTTTT. It encodes CASSPESGELFF.

This chain links TRBV2 with TRBJ1-2, with D unresolved. The ends were cut back, 6 bases at V and 6 bases at J, with 20 bases in the middle. The CDR3 totals 15 residues. Per the germline V gene, CDR1 is SNHLY and CDR2 is FYNNEI. CDR3 bases: TGTGCCAGCAGGCCGCGGGCCTTGGGTAAGGATGGCTACACCTTC. Protein product: CASRPRALGKDGYTF.

The chain uses TRBV7-2 and TRBJ2-5; no definite D call. CDR1 SGHTA and CDR2 FQGNSA come from the germline V gene. There are 13 residues in the CDR3. The V gene lost 1 base and the J gene lost 3 bases, with 6 bases spanning the gap. In nucleotides, the CDR3 is TGTGCCAGCAGCTTAGTCAGAGAAGAGACCCAGTACTTC. Translated, it gives CASSLVREETQYF.

This chain joins TRBV6-6 and TRBJ1-2; possibly TRBD1 for D (6 bases). Trimming pared 0 bases from V and 8 bases from J, leaving 13 bases between. The CDR3 is made up of 14 amino acids. CDR1 MNHNY and CDR2 SVGAGI come from the germline V gene (reference sequence). Here the CDR3 reads CASSYSFPGGGYTF. CDR3 nucleotide sequence: TGTGCCAGCAGTTACTCCTTCCCGGGGGGCGGCTACACCTTC.

V gene TRBV7-9 combines with J gene TRBJ1-1; possibly TRBD1 for D (6 bases). The CDR3 length is 15 residues. In germline, CDR1 is SEHNR, CDR2 FQNEAQ (reference sequence). With 6 bases removed from V and 4 bases from J, the gap between germline ends came to 18 bases. Here the CDR3 reads CASSPGTGGPTEAFF. Written as DNA, the CDR3 is TGTGCCAGCAGTCCCGGGACGGGGGGGCCCACTGAAGCTTTCTTT.

The J gene is TRBJ1-1, the V gene TRBV19; maybe TRBD1 (5 bases). The V gene lost 3 bases and the J gene lost 1 base, with 9 bases spanning the gap. From germline, CDR1 is LNHDA and CDR2 SQIVND (reference sequence). CDR3 length: 14 residues. The CDR3 nucleotides are TGTGCCAGTAGTATGCGGGGGGGGAACACTGAAGCTTTCTTT. Protein: CASSMRGGNTEAFF.

V and J are TRBV15 and TRBJ1-1; D is undetermined. The germline V and J ends were trimmed by 0 bases and 3 bases, with 14 bases remaining between them. The CDR3 length is 16 residues. In germline, CDR1 is LNHNV, CDR2 YYDKDF (reference sequence). Here the CDR3 reads CATSRDRSLWDTEAFF. CDR3 DNA sequence: TGTGCCACCAGCAGAGATCGGTCGCTATGGGACACTGAAGCTTTCTTT. Full variable domain (rest looked up from reference TRBV15 and TRBJ1-1): DAMVIQNPRYQVTQFGKPVTLSCSQTLNHNVMYWYQQKSSQAPKLLFHYYDKDFNNEADTPDNFQSRRPNTSFCFLDIRSPGLGDTAMYLCATSRDRSLWDTEAFFGQGTRLTVV.

The gene calls are TRBV6-4 and TRBJ2-3; TRBD2 matches 10 bases. CDR3 length equals 15 residues. Germline V gene data show CDR1 as MRHNA and CDR2 as SNTAGT. After removal of 4 bases from V and 0 bases from J, the junction contained 1 base not matched to a gene. The DNA of the CDR3 is TGTGCCAGCAGTGCGACTAGCGGGAGCACAGATACGCAGTATTTT. It codes for CASSATSGSTDTQYF.

This clone showed up just once. This chain joins TRBV19 and TRBJ2-7, with D perhaps TRBD1 (6 bases). V lost 5 bases, J lost 1 base, and 12 bases lay in between. CDR1 and CDR2 (germline): LNHDA, SQIVND (reference sequence). The CDR3 spans 14 residues. DNA of the CDR3: TGTGCCAGTAGTGTGGACAGCACTTCCTACGAGCAGTACTTC. Translation gives CASSVDSTSYEQYF.

The chain combines TRBV7-2 with TRBJ1-3; TRBD1 might be the D (5 bases). Germline V gene sequence: CDR1 SGHTA, CDR2 FQGNSA. The CDR3 contains 15 residues. V gave up 5 bases and J gave up 4 bases, with 15 bases separating them. CDR3 sequence: CASSDSQGLGNTIYF. CDR3 bases: TGTGCCAGCAGCGACTCCCAGGGTTTAGGAAACACCATATATTTT.

This chain connects TRBV7-2 to TRBJ1-1; perhaps TRBD1 as D (5 bases). This CDR3 spans 14 amino acids. The germline V and J ends were trimmed by 1 base and 0 bases, with 6 bases remaining between them. CDR1 SGHTA and CDR2 FQGNSA come from the germline V gene. The CDR3 nucleotides read TGTGCCAGCAGCTTAGGGGGGATGAACACTGAAGCTTTCTTT. It encodes CASSLGGMNTEAFF.

J is TRBJ2-5 and V is TRBV19, with TRBD1 identical over 9 bases. Germline-derived CDR1 and CDR2 are LNHDA and SQIVND (reference sequence). V lost 5 bases and J lost 2; bases outside the gene matches: 9. This CDR3 contains 16 residues. The CDR3 sequence is CASSPPSGTGQETQYF. In DNA, the CDR3 is TGTGCCAGTAGTCCTCCATCCGGGACAGGGCAAGAGACCCAGTACTTC.